One and the same sample provided the 20 T cell receptor beta chains below, sequenced in a study of early T cells in non-severe SARS-CoV-2 infection. From the 5' RACE reads, TCRdb called clonotypes with MiXCR, one entry per CDR3 protein. The sample carries around 71,000 distinct CDR3 sequences, more than 8.5% recorded once. Sequenced material: whole blood, taken at baseline. Receptors originate from an adult who was a healthcare worker with PCR-confirmed SARS-CoV-2 infection or an uninfected control (not recorded which).

This clonotype came up many times. The chain carries TRBV28 and TRBJ1-6; D unclear. V lost 6 bases and J lost 6, with 12 bases in between. The CDR3 is 14 amino acids. Germline V gene sequence: CDR1 MDHEN, CDR2 SYDVKM. Here the CDR3 reads CASRASRVNSPLHF. CDR3 DNA sequence: TGTGCCAGCAGAGCGTCCCGGGTTAATTCACCCCTCCACTTT. Together with reference TRBV28 and TRBJ1-6, the CDR3 gives the full variable domain: DVKVTQSSRYLVKRTGEKVFLECVQDMDHENMFWYRQDPGLGLRLIYFSYDVKMKEKGDIPEGYSVSREKKERFSLILESASTNQTSMYLCASRASRVNSPLHFGNGTRLTVT.

The chain carries TRBV28 and TRBJ2-3; 8 nucleotides align to TRBD2. Germline V gene data show CDR1 as MDHEN and CDR2 as SYDVKM. This CDR3 is built from 15 residues. V dropped 1 base and J dropped 3; count of bases not matched to a gene: 3. The CDR3 reads CASSLYGGRTDTQYF. The CDR3 DNA is TGTGCCAGCAGTTTATACGGCGGGAGGACAGATACGCAGTATTTT.

This clonotype came up a few times. With a much larger clone just one base away, this may be a read error. The V call is TRBV6-2 or TRBV6-3, the J call TRBJ1-1; TRBD1 aligns across 7 bases. With V trimmed by 2 bases and J by 0 bases, 0 bases remained unmatched. The germline CDR1 and CDR2 sequences are MNHEY and SVGEGT. The CDR3 has 14 residues. The CDR3: CASSYGQVNTEAFF. The CDR3 coding sequence is TGTGCCAGCAGTTACGGACAGGTGAACACTGAAGCTTTCTTT.

This chain uses TRBV4-3 with TRBJ2-7; TRBD1 is a possible D gene (5 bases). This CDR3 has 16 residues. Germline CDR1 reads LGHNA; CDR2 reads YSLEER. The germline V and J ends were trimmed by 2 bases and 3 bases, with 17 bases remaining between them. The CDR3 loop is CASSQNVQVWDYEQYF. For the CDR3, the DNA is TGCGCCAGCAGCCAAAATGTACAGGTTTGGGACTACGAGCAGTACTTC.

This clonotype appeared many times. This chain connects TRBV10-3 to TRBJ1-6, with 8 positions matching TRBD1. The CDR3 covers 17 residues. V dropped 2 bases and J dropped 9; count of bases not matched to a gene: 12. Germline lookup yields CDR1 ENHRY and CDR2 SYGVKD. CDR3 loop: CAISEDPLGQGASPLHF. In nucleotides, the CDR3 is TGTGCCATCAGTGAGGATCCCCTGGGTCAGGGGGCTTCACCCCTCCACTTT.

This clonotype has a count of ten or more. J is TRBJ2-7 and V is TRBV6-1; TRBD1 matches 10 bases. CDR1 is MNHNS, CDR2 SASEGT, per germline. V shed 6 bases, J shed 2 bases, and the junction held 10 bases outside the gene matches. There are 16 residues in the CDR3. The CDR3: CASRFPGQGYPYEQYF. The CDR3 region has the DNA TGTGCCAGCAGATTTCCGGGACAGGGGTATCCCTACGAGCAGTACTTC.

The V gene is TRBV2, the J gene TRBJ2-7; 7 bases align to TRBD1. The V segment lost 6 bases and the J segment 2 bases; nucleotides outside the gene matches: 4. CDR3 length: 13 residues. Germline values: CDR1 SNHLY, CDR2 FYNNEI. The CDR3 sequence: CASRGDSAYEQYF. In DNA form, the CDR3 reads TGTGCCAGCAGGGGGGACAGCGCCTACGAGCAGTACTTC.

Sample share makes this clonotype medium-sized. The chain employs TRBV6-5 and TRBJ2-1; D is tentatively TRBD1 or TRBD2 (5 bases each). V dropped 5 bases and J dropped 0 bases, with 11 bases sitting between them. Germline V lookup: CDR1 MNHEY, CDR2 SVGAGI. There are 15 residues in the CDR3. The CDR3 protein is CASSGDVSSYNEQFF. Here the CDR3 DNA reads TGTGCCAGCAGTGGGGACGTGAGCTCCTACAATGAGCAGTTCTTC.

Many counts were recorded for this clonotype. This chain uses TRBV28 with TRBJ2-7, with a weak D call TRBD2 (6 bases). The V gene lost 6 bases and the J gene lost 1 base, with 19 bases spanning the gap. This CDR3 contains 16 residues. Germline lookup yields CDR1 MDHEN and CDR2 SYDVKM. This CDR3 is CASSLAGRARSYEQYF. Written as DNA, the CDR3 is TGTGCCAGCAGCCTGGCGGGGAGAGCGAGGTCCTACGAGCAGTACTTC.

CDR3: CAISEWGRQTYEQYF. CDR3 sequence (DNA): TGTGCCATCAGTGAGTGGGGCAGGCAGACCTACGAGCAGTACTTC. The chain links TRBV10-3 to TRBJ2-7; tentatively, D is TRBD1 (5 bases). The CDR3 has 15 amino acids. Germline CDR1 is ENHRY and CDR2 is SYGVKD. Trimming took 1 base from V and 2 from J, leaving 12 bases between them.

This clonotype appeared many times. The chain uses TRBV28 and TRBJ2-3, with TRBD1 matching 8 bases. The J segment lost 3 bases and the V segment lost 3 bases, leaving 5 bases of the junction unmatched. This CDR3 is built from 15 residues. Germline CDR1 is MDHEN and CDR2 is SYDVKM. CDR3 nucleotides: TGTGCCAGCAGTTTGGCCGGGACAGGTACAGATACGCAGTATTTT. This sequence encodes CASSLAGTGTDTQYF.

This clonotype came up a few times. The rearrangement joins TRBV5-5 to TRBJ1-2; D not certain. CDR1 and CDR2 from the germline V gene are SGHKS and YYEKEE (reference sequence). The length of the CDR3 is 16 residues. Trimming took off 0 bases at V and 4 bases at J, with 16 bases between the two ends. The CDR3 nucleotides are TGTGCCAGCAGCTTGGTTTTGCAGGCCGATGGCTATGGCTACACCTTC. Its protein is CASSLVLQADGYGYTF.

The chain recombines TRBV7-2 with TRBJ2-7, with 10 bases identical to TRBD2. From germline, CDR1 is SGHTA and CDR2 FQGNSA. CDR3 length: 19 residues. V shed 4 bases, J shed 2 bases, and the junction held 17 bases outside the gene matches. The CDR3 DNA follows: TGTGCCAGCAGCTCCCCACGGGGGCTAGCGGGAGTTGCCGCCTACGAGCAGTACTTC. Amino acid sequence: CASSSPRGLAGVAAYEQYF.

This clonotype appeared a few times. DNA of the CDR3: TGTGCCAGCAGGGAGACAGAGAACACTGAAGCTTTCTTT. Residues: CASRETENTEAFF. The chain uses TRBV9 and TRBJ1-1; weak D call: TRBD1 (5 bases). This CDR3 contains 13 residues. Germline assignment: CDR1 SGDLS and CDR2 YYNGEE. The V end was cut by 5 bases, the J end by 1 base, with 9 bases between.

The chain has TRBV7-2 and TRBJ2-7, with TRBD1 identical over 11 bases. Germline V gene lookup returns CDR1 SGHTA and CDR2 FQGNSA. Trimming took 3 bases from V and 3 from J; bases not matched to a gene: 1. The CDR3 covers 14 residues. CDR3 protein: CASSFGTGGYEQYF. In DNA, the CDR3 is TGTGCCAGCAGCTTCGGGACAGGGGGCTACGAGCAGTACTTC.

This clonotype was observed a few times. CDR3 sequence reads: CASSPETSGRSYEQYF. The CDR3 DNA reads TGTGCCAGCAGCCCTGAGACTAGCGGGAGATCCTACGAGCAGTACTTC. V and J are TRBV4-2 and TRBJ2-7; TRBD2 matches at 12 bases. Germline CDR1 and CDR2: LGHNA and YNFKEQ. V shed 4 bases, J shed 1 base, and the junction held 5 bases outside the gene matches. The CDR3 sequence is 16 residues long.

V and J are TRBV29-1 and TRBJ2-3, with D hard to call. The CDR3 covers 12 residues. Trimming took off 7 bases at V and 5 bases at J, with 13 bases between the two ends. Germline V gives CDR1 SQVTM, CDR2 ANQGSEA. In DNA form, the CDR3 reads TGCAGCGCCGAAATGTATATAGATACGCAGTATTTT. It translates to CSAEMYIDTQYF.

This clonotype has a count of ten or more. The chain combines TRBV7-2 with TRBJ2-7; no definite D call. V was cut by 5 bases and J by 2 bases, with 7 bases left in between. CDR1 SGHTA and CDR2 FQGNSA come from the germline V gene. The CDR3 is 12 residues long. The CDR3 DNA sequence: TGTGCCAGCAGCCAGCAGGCCTACGAGCAGTACTTC. Translated, it gives CASSQQAYEQYF.

This clonotype appeared many times. The rearrangement uses TRBV10-3 and TRBJ2-6; 7 positions match TRBD1. In germline, CDR1 is ENHRY, CDR2 SYGVKD. The CDR3 loop spans 16 amino acids. The V and J ends lost 5 bases and 2 bases, in that order; junction bases with no gene match: 6. For the CDR3, the DNA is TGTGCCATCAGTTCCTCCGGGACAGCTGGGGCCAACGTCCTGACTTTC. Protein: CAISSSGTAGANVLTF.

This clonotype came up a few times. The rearrangement uses TRBV18 and TRBJ1-1; 8 bases fit TRBD1. Germline V lookup: CDR1 KGHSH, CDR2 LQKENI. The trim removed 5 bases at V and 5 bases at J, leaving 4 bases unmatched. The CDR3 spans 13 residues. Here the CDR3 reads CASSSDRGTEAFF. CDR3 sequence (DNA): TGTGCCAGCTCATCAGACAGGGGTACTGAAGCTTTCTTT.